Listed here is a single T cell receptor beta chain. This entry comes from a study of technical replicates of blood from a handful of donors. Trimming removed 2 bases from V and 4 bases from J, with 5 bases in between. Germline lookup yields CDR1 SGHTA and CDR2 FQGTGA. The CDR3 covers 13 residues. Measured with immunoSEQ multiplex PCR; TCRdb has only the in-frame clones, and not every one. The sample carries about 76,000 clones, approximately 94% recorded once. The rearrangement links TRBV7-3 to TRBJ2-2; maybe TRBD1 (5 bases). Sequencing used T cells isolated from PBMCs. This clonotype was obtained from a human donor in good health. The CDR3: CASSLQGTGELFF. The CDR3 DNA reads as TGTGCCAGCAGCTTACAGGGCACCGGGGAGCTGTTTTTT.